This TCR beta chain was recovered during a study of tumor-infiltrating lymphocytes in primary liver carcinoma. The sample holds many counts of this clonotype. Its matching antigen is unknown. The J segment lost 5 bases and the V segment lost 2 bases, leaving 6 bases of the junction unmatched. The CDR3 length is 14 residues. Germline V gene sequence: CDR1 SQVTM, CDR2 ANQGSEA. Each 20-30 mg portion of unsorted bulk tissue served as the source for co-extraction of RNA and DNA. Surgical resection was the treatment these patients received for primary liver carcinoma. Chronic HBV infection was present, with no prior treatment. Study-level findings and limits: The overlap of tumor-adjacent and tumor-blood pairs was smaller than that of tumor region pairs.

A constant-region primer served to make TCR beta cDNA from about 500 ng total RNA. Sequencing libraries for TCR beta derived from three nested multiplex PCR rounds that used slightly modified ARM-PCR. With TRBV1-TRBV30 forward primers and a C-beta reverse primer, the first two PCR rounds were run for approximately 9 cycles each. MiXCR, applied by TCRdb to the multiplex PCR reads, yields one record per CDR3 protein. Of some 87,000 distinct CDR3 sequences detected, less than 75% appear once; the ten largest clones hold around 30%. The receptor was isolated from a man aged 35 to 55 with primary liver carcinoma and hepatitis B virus infection. This sequence joins TRBV29-1 and TRBJ2-7; 10 bases match TRBD2. Sequences were obtained from tumor-adjacent normal liver tissue. The CDR3 reads CSVELGLATDEQYF. The CDR3 nucleotides read TGCAGCGTTGAATTGGGACTAGCGACCGACGAGCAGTACTTC.